This T cell receptor beta chain originates from a study of T-cell reconstitution after alpha-beta-depleted transplantation in children. During its preparation, the TCRbeta library received unique molecular identifiers. TCRdb re-called the PCR reads with MiXCR, one entry per CDR3 protein. The sample records 490,000 or so distinct CDR3 sequences, around 12% being singletons. The source is a human donor who donated a stem cell graft to a child with combined immunodeficiency. The sequences come from PBMCs from the stem cell graft donor, collected from the stem cell graft.

The CDR3 region is CASSVGRAETQYF. CDR3 in DNA: TGTGCCAGCAGTGTGGGCCGGGCGGAGACCCAGTACTTC. This sequence joins TRBV2 and TRBJ2-5; D is undetermined. Germline V CDR1 and CDR2: SNHLY, FYNNEI. There are 13 residues in the CDR3. Trimming removed 4 bases at V and 5 bases at J, with 11 bases between.